The 21 T cell receptor beta chains below were found in one sample sequenced in a study of blood T cell repertoires in COVID-19. Here immunoSEQ multiplex PCR was the method, and the copy in TCRdb shows in-frame clones only, minus some. The data show 90,000 to 120,000 clones, 60% to 85% seen once. Source material: peripheral blood. All receptors come from a man aged 65 to 79 with acute or convalescent COVID-19.

On this clone itself: Mismatch with germline at one junction end may stem from a read error. V and J are TRBV6-6 and TRBJ1-3; 10 nucleotides align to TRBD1. The CDR3 runs to 15 residues. Germline values: CDR1 MNHNY, CDR2 SVGAGI (reference sequence). This chain's CDR3 is CASNYRGQGGNTIYF. The CDR3 coding sequence is TGTGCCAGCAATTACCGGGGACAGGGGGGAAACACCATATATTTT.

This rearrangement joins TRBV11-1 to TRBJ1-1, with a weak D call TRBD1 (5 bases). V dropped 4 bases and J dropped 10 bases, with 16 bases sitting between them. From germline, CDR1 is SGHAT and CDR2 FQDESV (reference sequence). The CDR3 runs 13 residues. The CDR3 sequence: CASSYGRGGVAFF. CDR3 nucleotides: TGTGCCAGCAGCTACGGCCGCGGGGGGGTAGCTTTCTTT.

In its sample, this clone was seen a few times. Other DNA sequences within the sample encode an identical CDR3. The chain couples TRBV18 to TRBJ1-5; possibly TRBD1 for D (5 bases). The V gene lost 2 bases and the J gene lost 5 bases, with 13 bases spanning the gap. This CDR3 has 15 amino acids. Germline V gene lookup returns CDR1 KGHSH and CDR2 LQKENI. CDR3 bases: TGTGCCAGCTCACCATTGTCGGGGGAAGATCAGCCCCAGCATTTT. Translation: CASSPLSGEDQPQHF.

CDR3 sequence (DNA): TGTGCCACCACGACAGGGGGTGTGAACACTGAAGCTTTCTTT. Translation gives CATTTGGVNTEAFF. V usage is TRBV7-8 and J usage is TRBJ1-1; 9 nucleotides match TRBD1. Germline V gives CDR1 SGHVS, CDR2 FQNEAQ. The CDR3 covers 14 residues. V was pared by 10 bases and J by 0 bases, with 6 bases of the junction left unmatched.

The V call is TRBV6-5, the J call TRBJ2-5; no definite D call. Germline V gene data show CDR1 as MNHEY and CDR2 as SVGAGI. V lost 6 bases and J 5 bases, leaving 7 bases between the germline ends. CDR3 length: 11 residues. In DNA form, the CDR3 reads TGTGCCAGCAGGAGTTCGGAGACCCAGTACTTC. Its translation: CASRSSETQYF.

This chain links TRBV10-2 with TRBJ1-2, with a tentative D call TRBD1 (6 bases). Deletions cut 5 bases from V and 4 bases from J, with 14 bases between. CDR3 length: 14 residues. Germline V gene data show CDR1 as WSHSY and CDR2 as SAAADI. DNA for the CDR3: TGCGCCAGCAGTTCAGGGGCCCCAATCTATGGCTACACCTTC. Protein product: CASSSGAPIYGYTF.

This rearrangement joins TRBV27 to TRBJ1-2; D not resolved. CDR3 length: 15 amino acids. Trimming took off 4 bases at V and 8 bases at J, with 20 bases between the two ends. CDR1 and CDR2 (germline): MNHEY, SMNVEV (reference sequence). The CDR3 sequence: CASSSEGAGQRGYTF. CDR3 nucleotide sequence: TGTGCCAGCAGTTCAGAGGGAGCAGGCCAGCGGGGCTACACCTTC.

The chain carries TRBV6-5 and TRBJ2-1; 11 nucleotides agree with TRBD2. Germline V gene sequence: CDR1 MNHEY, CDR2 SVGAGI. V lost 4 bases and J lost 9; bases outside the gene matches: 8. There are 15 residues in the CDR3. The CDR3 loop is CASSSLSGGVGEQFF. CDR3 DNA: TGTGCCAGCAGTTCACTTAGCGGGGGGGTTGGTGAGCAGTTCTTC.

This chain's CDR3 is CASSIVVLAGASTDTQYF. The CDR3 bases are TGTGCCAGTAGTATAGTGGTACTAGCGGGGGCTAGCACAGATACGCAGTATTTT. The chain couples TRBV19 to TRBJ2-3; 11 nucleotides match TRBD2. The germline gives CDR1 LNHDA, CDR2 SQIVND (reference sequence). This CDR3 contains 18 residues. V dropped 1 base and J dropped 0; count of bases not matched to a gene: 6.

The CDR3 is CASSFASSYEQYF. In DNA, the CDR3 is TGCGCCAGCAGCTTCGCGAGCTCCTACGAGCAGTACTTC. The chain joins TRBV5-1 to TRBJ2-7; D is uncertain. The germline V gene has CDR1 SGHRS and CDR2 YFSETQ. The V end was cut by 2 bases, the J end by 0 bases, with 6 bases between. The CDR3 has 13 amino acids. Based on the CDR3 plus reference TRBV5-1 and TRBJ2-7, the full variable domain is KAGVTQTPRYLIKTRGQQVTLSCSPISGHRSVSWYQQTPGQGLQFLFEYFSETQRNKGNFPGRFSGRQFSNSRSEMNVSTLELGDSALYLCASSFASSYEQYFGPGTRLTVT.

V and J are TRBV5-1 and TRBJ1-1; possibly TRBD1 for D (5 bases). The length of the CDR3 is 14 residues. Deletions cut 0 bases from V and 7 bases from J, with 13 bases between. CDR1 SGHRS and CDR2 YFSETQ come from the germline V gene. The CDR3 DNA sequence: TGCGCCAGCAGCTTGGCCCTATCGGGGGTTGAAGCTTTCTTT. This translates into CASSLALSGVEAFF.

The CDR3 region is CASRPPGTSGGEQYF. DNA for the CDR3: TGTGCCAGCAGGCCCCCCGGGACTAGCGGGGGAGAGCAGTACTTC. J is TRBJ2-7 and V is TRBV6-5; TRBD2 aligns across 14 bases. This CDR3 comprises 15 residues. The J segment lost 7 bases and the V segment lost 6 bases, leaving 8 bases of the junction unmatched. Germline V gene sequence: CDR1 MNHEY, CDR2 SVGAGI.

J is TRBJ1-5 and V is TRBV24-1; D possibly corresponds to TRBD1 (6 bases). Looked up from germline, CDR1 is KGHDR and CDR2 is SFDVKD. Trimming took 3 bases from V and 6 from J, leaving 11 bases between them. The CDR3 is 14 amino acids. The CDR3 DNA follows: TGTGCCACCAGTGATGACGGGACAAGTCAGCCCCAGCATTTT. This codes for CATSDDGTSQPQHF.

The DNA of the CDR3 is TGTGCCAGCAGCCTACGGACAGGGGGCGAATTAGGTACAGATACGCAGTATTTT. It translates to CASSLRTGGELGTDTQYF. The chain employs TRBV7-9 and TRBJ2-3, with 11 bases that match TRBD1. The CDR3 is made up of 18 amino acids. The germline gives CDR1 SEHNR, CDR2 FQNEAQ (reference sequence). After removal of 5 bases from V and 3 bases from J, the junction contained 13 bases not matched to a gene.

This clone was seen just once. The chain joins TRBV7-3 to TRBJ2-2, with TRBD2 identical over 8 bases. The germline V gene has CDR1 SGHTA and CDR2 FQGTGA. The CDR3 length is 19 residues. The V and J ends lost 1 base and 1 base, in that order; junction bases with no gene match: 11. In DNA, the CDR3 is TGTGCCAGCAGCTTAAGTTTGGGGAGCGGGGGCTTGAACACCGGGGAGCTGTTTTTT. Its protein product is CASSLSLGSGGLNTGELFF. Combining the CDR3 with reference TRBV7-3 and TRBJ2-2 gives the whole variable domain GAGVSQTPSNKVTEKGKYVELRCDPISGHTALYWYRQSLGQGPEFLIYFQGTGAADDSGLPNDRFFAVRPEGSVSTLKIQRTERGDSAVYLCASSLSLGSGGLNTGELFFGEGSRLTVL.

The chain is built from TRBV18 and TRBJ1-4; the D gene is possibly TRBD1 (6 bases). The V end was cut by 3 bases, the J end by 8 bases, with 19 bases between. Germline values: CDR1 KGHSH, CDR2 LQKENI. The CDR3 length is 16 residues. CDR3 DNA sequence: TGTGCCAGCTCACCTCCTTCGACAGGCTTCGAGGAAAAACTGTTTTTT. Translating gives CASSPPSTGFEEKLFF. Based on the CDR3 plus reference TRBV18 and TRBJ1-4, the full variable domain is NAGVMQNPRHLVRRRGQEARLRCSPMKGHSHVYWYRQLPEEGLKFMVYLQKENIIDESGMPKERFSAEFPKEGPSILRIQQVVRGDSAAYFCASSPPSTGFEEKLFFGSGTQLSVL.

The chain recombines TRBV5-6 with TRBJ1-2, with TRBD1 identical over 7 bases. V dropped 4 bases and J dropped 8; count of bases not matched to a gene: 8. Germline CDR1 reads SGHDT; CDR2 reads YYEEEE. This CDR3 spans 13 amino acids. The CDR3 is CASSGEGAGGYTF. CDR3 coding DNA: TGTGCCAGCAGCGGCGAGGGGGCCGGAGGCTACACCTTC.

This chain uses TRBV7-9 with TRBJ2-3, with a possible D match to TRBD2 (6 bases). The V end lost 5 bases, the J end lost 3 bases, and 18 bases lay between the germline ends. CDR3 size: 16 residues. CDR1 and CDR2 (germline): SEHNR, FQNEAQ (reference sequence). Here the CDR3 DNA reads TGTGCCAGCAGCAATCGACTAGGGTCGGCGACAGATACGCAGTATTTT. Amino acid sequence: CASSNRLGSATDTQYF.

The chain joins TRBV6-5 to TRBJ1-5, with a weak D call TRBD1 (5 bases). This CDR3 region has 13 residues. Germline-derived CDR1 and CDR2 are MNHEY and SVGAGI. Trimming removed 6 bases from V and 7 bases from J, with 13 bases in between. Written as DNA, the CDR3 is TGTGCCAGCAGACAGGCCTCCGGGCAGCCCCAGCATTTT. It translates to CASRQASGQPQHF.

V usage is TRBV6-5 and J usage is TRBJ2-7; weak D call: TRBD2 (7 bases). The V end was cut by 8 bases, the J end by 3 bases, with 14 bases between. Germline V CDR1 and CDR2: MNHEY, SVGAGI. This CDR3 comprises 13 residues. The DNA for the CDR3 is TGTGCCAGCGGGGGGAGGGGGTACTACGAGCAGTACTTC. This encodes CASGGRGYYEQYF.

V is TRBV6-2 or TRBV6-3 and J is TRBJ1-2, with D tentatively TRBD1 (6 bases). Per the germline V gene, CDR1 is MNHEY and CDR2 is SVGEGT. With 2 bases removed from V and 7 bases from J, the gap between germline ends came to 11 bases. This CDR3 contains 13 residues. Here the CDR3 DNA reads TGTGCCAGCAGTTACGCAGGGGCCCCTGGCTACACCTTC. Its protein product is CASSYAGAPGYTF.